The 19 T cell receptor beta chains below come from one sample, sequenced in a study of blood T cell repertoires in COVID-19. The repertoire was sequenced with immunoSEQ multiplex PCR; TCRdb's copy has only in-frame clones and lacks some. The sample lists around 87,000 clones, about four fifths occurring once. Sequenced input: peripheral blood. The origin of the receptors is a woman over 75 with acute or convalescent COVID-19.

This clone was found once. The rearrangement links TRBV6-5 to TRBJ2-7; 10 nucleotides agree with TRBD2. Per the germline V gene, CDR1 is MNHEY and CDR2 is SVGAGI. The ends lost 0 bases at V and 5 bases at J; junction bases unmatched: 1. The CDR3 has 14 residues. CDR3 sequence: CASSYSGLANEQYF. Written as DNA, the CDR3 is TGTGCCAGCAGTTACTCGGGACTAGCGAACGAGCAGTACTTC.

The V gene is TRBV7-8, the J gene TRBJ2-3, with 9 bases identical to TRBD2. Unmatched junction bases numbered 10, after V lost 4 bases and J lost 5 bases. Per germline, CDR1 SGHVS and CDR2 FQNEAQ. This CDR3 comprises 16 residues. The CDR3 loop is CASSSLGGGALDTQYF. The DNA for the CDR3 is TGTGCCAGCAGCTCTTTGGGCGGGGGGGCCTTAGATACGCAGTATTTT.

V gene TRBV9 combines with J gene TRBJ2-2, with TRBD1 matching over 10 bases. Trimming cost V 4 bases and J 6 bases; bases outside gene matches: 12. The CDR3 covers 17 residues. CDR1 is SGDLS and CDR2 is YYNGEE in the germline V gene. In DNA, the CDR3 is TGTGCCAGCAGCCCCCAGACCGGGACAGGGGTCGCCGGGGAGCTGTTTTTT. Its protein product is CASSPQTGTGVAGELFF.

This clone has a count of ten or more. V gene TRBV30 combines with J gene TRBJ2-1; D perhaps matches TRBD2 (5 bases). The CDR3 length is 16 residues. Germline V gives CDR1 GTSNPN, CDR2 SVGIG (reference sequence). Trimming pared 2 bases from V and 0 bases from J, leaving 14 bases between. CDR3 in amino acids: CAWSSTGIRSYNEQFF. CDR3 nucleotide sequence: TGTGCCTGGAGTTCTACGGGAATCCGCTCCTACAATGAGCAGTTCTTC.

The chain combines TRBV28 with TRBJ1-3; 7 bases match TRBD1. Trimming cost V 5 bases and J 4 bases; bases outside gene matches: 5. The CDR3 sequence is 14 residues long. The germline V gene encodes CDR1 MDHEN and CDR2 SYDVKM. For the CDR3, the DNA is TGTGCCAGCAGTGGAGGGGGCAGGGGAAACACCATATATTTT. Amino acid sequence: CASSGGGRGNTIYF. Together with reference TRBV28 and TRBJ1-3, the CDR3 gives the full variable domain: DVKVTQSSRYLVKRTGEKVFLECVQDMDHENMFWYRQDPGLGLRLIYFSYDVKMKEKGDIPEGYSVSREKKERFSLILESASTNQTSMYLCASSGGGRGNTIYFGEGSWLTVV.

This chain connects TRBV19 to TRBJ2-3; 12 positions match TRBD2. This CDR3 has 16 amino acids. Germline V CDR1 and CDR2: LNHDA, SQIVND (reference sequence). V gave up 5 bases and J gave up 6 bases; unmatched junction bases: 9. The chain's CDR3 is CASSSRLAGAGDTQYF. For the CDR3, the DNA is TGTGCCAGTAGTTCCCGACTAGCGGGAGCAGGGGATACGCAGTATTTT.

The chain combines TRBV7-2 with TRBJ2-7; 9 positions match TRBD1. V dropped 7 bases and J dropped 4; count of bases not matched to a gene: 8. The length of the CDR3 is 14 residues. Germline V lookup: CDR1 SGHTA, CDR2 FQGNSA. The CDR3: CASTGQGMGYEQYF. In nucleotides, the CDR3 is TGTGCCAGCACCGGACAGGGGATGGGGTACGAGCAGTACTTC.

V gene TRBV6-5 combines with J gene TRBJ1-5, with 11 bases lining up with TRBD1. CDR3 size: 14 residues. V dropped 11 bases and J dropped 7; count of bases not matched to a gene: 10. CDR1 MNHEY and CDR2 SVGAGI come from the germline V gene. As DNA, the CDR3 is TGTGCCTGCCGAACTGGGACAGGGGGGCAGCCCCAGCATTTT. It is translated as CACRTGTGGQPQHF.

The chain couples TRBV10-2 to TRBJ2-5, with a tentative D call TRBD1 (6 bases). V was shortened by 10 bases and J by 0 bases, with 15 bases between the two germline ends. Germline loops: CDR1 WSHSY, CDR2 SAAADI. The CDR3 runs 14 residues. DNA of the CDR3: TGCGCCACCCATACAGGGAGAAACCAAGAGACCCAGTACTTC. Translation gives CATHTGRNQETQYF.

A single count supports this clone. V usage is TRBV6-1 and J usage is TRBJ2-5; 8 bases fit TRBD1. CDR3 size: 18 residues. CDR1 and CDR2 (germline): MNHNS, SASEGT. V was clipped by 0 bases and J by 5 bases; unmatched bases: 14. CDR3 nucleotide sequence: TGTGCCAGCAGTGAAGCGCTTCGGGGACAGGTCGATCCGGAGACCCAGTACTTC. Amino acid sequence: CASSEALRGQVDPETQYF.

The rearrangement uses TRBV10-3 and TRBJ2-2, with 9 bases that match TRBD1. Per germline, CDR1 ENHRY and CDR2 SYGVKD. Trimming removed 7 bases from V and 0 bases from J; junction bases left unmatched: 12. The length of the CDR3 is 18 residues. CDR3 nucleotide sequence: TGTGCCATCACCAAGGGACAGGGAGGCCTATCGAACACCGGGGAGCTGTTTTTT. The encoded protein is CAITKGQGGLSNTGELFF.

V is TRBV6-1 and J is TRBJ1-1; D ambiguous. V was cut by 7 bases and J by 0 bases, with 3 bases left in between. CDR1 and CDR2 (germline): MNHNS, SASEGT. The CDR3 runs 11 residues. CDR3: CASTLNTEAFF. In DNA, the CDR3 is TGTGCCAGCACTTTGAACACTGAAGCTTTCTTT.

This clone has more than one count but fewer than ten. The gene calls are TRBV5-4 and TRBJ1-1, with D possibly matching TRBD1 (5 bases). Germline V gives CDR1 SGHNT, CDR2 YYREEE (reference sequence). V shed 4 bases and J shed 0 bases, with 7 bases lying between them. CDR3 length: 13 amino acids. In DNA form, the CDR3 reads TGTGCCAGCAGCGGGGCTTTGAACACTGAAGCTTTCTTT. This sequence encodes CASSGALNTEAFF.

This clone was detected a few times. The chain is built from TRBV29-1 and TRBJ1-2, with TRBD1 identical over 9 bases. From germline, CDR1 is SQVTM and CDR2 ANQGSEA. This CDR3 region has 14 residues. V shed 0 bases, J shed 7 bases, and the junction held 6 bases outside the gene matches. The CDR3 DNA follows: TGCAGCGTTGAAGATGGTACAGGGGGCTTTGGCTACACCTTC. It encodes CSVEDGTGGFGYTF. Based on the CDR3 plus reference TRBV29-1 and TRBJ1-2, the full variable domain is SAVISQKPSRDICQRGTSLTIQCQVDSQVTMMFWYRQQPGQSLTLIATANQGSEATYESGFVIDKFPISRPNLTFSTLTVSNMSPEDSSIYLCSVEDGTGGFGYTFGSGTRLTVV.

CDR3 nucleotide sequence: TGTGCCAGCTCACCGGGGCAGATTAGCTCCTACGAGCAGTACTTC. It encodes CASSPGQISSYEQYF. V is TRBV18 and J is TRBJ2-7, with D possibly being TRBD1 (5 bases). The CDR3 has 15 residues. From germline, CDR1 is KGHSH and CDR2 LQKENI. The V gene lost 3 bases and the J gene lost 0 bases, with 12 bases spanning the gap.

The chain links TRBV5-1 to TRBJ1-1, with 9 positions matching TRBD1. Germline CDR1 and CDR2: SGHRS and YFSETQ. The CDR3 loop spans 14 amino acids. The J segment lost 3 bases and the V segment lost 4 bases, leaving 4 bases of the junction unmatched. Here the CDR3 reads CASSLGQGHTEAFF. The CDR3, as DNA: TGCGCCAGCAGCCTGGGACAGGGCCACACTGAAGCTTTCTTT.

The genes are TRBV11-3 and TRBJ2-1; D ambiguous. The CDR3 runs to 13 residues. The germline V and J ends were trimmed by 2 bases and 3 bases, with 5 bases remaining between them. Germline V gene data show CDR1 as SGHNT and CDR2 as YENEEA. The CDR3 reads CASSLSSYNEQFF. The CDR3 region has the DNA TGTGCCAGCAGCTTAAGTAGCTACAATGAGCAGTTCTTC.

This clone is classed as medium-sized. The same CDR3 is also encoded by other DNA sequences in this sample. The gene calls are TRBV28 and TRBJ2-7; the match to TRBD2 covers 9 bases. With 2 bases clipped from V and 3 bases from J, the junction kept 5 bases outside the gene matches. Germline CDR1 and CDR2: MDHEN and SYDVKM. The CDR3 contains 15 residues. Written as DNA, the CDR3 is TGTGCCAGCAGTTTAGTCCTAGCGGGACTCTACGAGCAGTACTTC. Translation: CASSLVLAGLYEQYF.

The J gene is TRBJ2-7, the V gene TRBV2; 10 bases are a match to TRBD2. CDR1 and CDR2 (germline): SNHLY, FYNNEI. The V and J ends lost 7 bases and 1 base, in that order; junction bases with no gene match: 10. The CDR3 sequence is 16 residues long. The chain's CDR3 is CASKTDLAGGSYEQYF. The DNA for the CDR3 is TGTGCCAGCAAAACGGACTTAGCGGGAGGTTCCTACGAGCAGTACTTC.